Listed below are T cell receptor beta chains from one sample, sequenced in a study of blood T cell repertoires in COVID-19. The method was immunoSEQ multiplex PCR; TCRdb's version includes in-frame clones alone and lacks a portion of them. The sample includes 110,000 or so clones, 85% to 90% of them seen just once. Sequenced material: peripheral blood. These receptors originate from a man between 70 and 80 years old with active or convalescent COVID-19. Both conserved end residues are part of each CDR3.

cdr3_aa j_call v_call
CASSLASGGKAFF TRBJ1-1 TRBV11-2
CASSLSGVETQYF TRBJ2-5 TRBV19
CASSVTGLGEQYF TRBJ2-7 TRBV25-1
CASSMGGVGGYTF TRBJ1-2 TRBV19
CSVEDQGQGHTEAFF TRBJ1-1 TRBV29-1
CASSEMAGGPGLFF TRBJ1-4 TRBV2
CATSRDTGGNEKLFF TRBJ1-4 TRBV15
CASSLSVGTGNTEAFF TRBJ1-1 TRBV5-1
CASSAPATGEKLFF TRBJ1-4 TRBV28
CASSGSGATGELFF TRBJ2-2 TRBV6-4
CASSRGDGKPQHF TRBJ1-5 TRBV4-1
CASSLGSGSTGELFF TRBJ2-2 TRBV7-9
CASKGAPVYTEKLFF TRBJ1-4 TRBV6-5
CAGTGSGSTDTQYF TRBJ2-3 TRBV21-1
CASSLDGRWELFF TRBJ2-2 TRBV5-4
CASSDVSGSTDTQYF TRBJ2-3 TRBV2
CASRPTGTSEAFF TRBJ1-1 TRBV6-5
CASSTSWGEINEQYF TRBJ2-7 TRBV5-1
CASSWSGGGTDTQYF TRBJ2-3 TRBV5-1
CASSQDSGLAEYNEQFF TRBJ2-1 TRBV4-1